Following are 9 T cell receptor beta chains from one sample sequenced in a study of control samples from healthy donors and cancer patients. Sequencing was performed with immunoSEQ multiplex PCR; in TCRdb, only in-frame clones are kept and a portion is missing. This sample carries 82,000 or so clones, about 93% of them seen once, and the ten largest clones take 4.8%. Sequenced material: blood. These receptors were collected from a woman between 18 and 30 years old in good health.

The chain joins TRBV11-2 to TRBJ1-1; D unresolved. Trimming pared 7 bases from V and 9 bases from J, leaving 12 bases between. The CDR3 consists of 11 residues. The germline gives CDR1 SGHAT, CDR2 FQNNGV. CDR3 DNA: TGTGCCAGCACCCAAGTACGTCAAGCTTTCTTT. It translates to CASTQVRQAFF.

The chain couples TRBV15 to TRBJ1-5; no clear D. V dropped 5 bases and J dropped 9 bases, with 17 bases sitting between them. CDR3 size: 14 residues. Germline V CDR1 and CDR2: LNHNV, YYDKDF (reference sequence). The CDR3 loop reads CATSYDRGLRPQHF. The CDR3 nucleotides are TGTGCCACCAGCTATGACCGGGGTTTGAGGCCCCAGCATTTT. Variable domain in full (rest from reference TRBV15 and TRBJ1-5): DAMVIQNPRYQVTQFGKPVTLSCSQTLNHNVMYWYQQKSSQAPKLLFHYYDKDFNNEADTPDNFQSRRPNTSFCFLDIRSPGLGDTAMYLCATSYDRGLRPQHFGDGTRLSIL.

This chain joins TRBV18 and TRBJ1-1; TRBD1 is a possible D gene (5 bases). Germline V gene data show CDR1 as KGHSH and CDR2 as LQKENI. V lost 6 bases and J lost 1, with 15 bases in between. CDR3 length equals 15 residues. CDR3 sequence reads: CASSPLERGNTEAFF. The CDR3 DNA sequence: TGTGCCAGCTCCCCTCTCGAGAGGGGGAACACTGAAGCTTTCTTT.

The gene calls are TRBV28 and TRBJ2-7; 8 bases map to TRBD2. The junction had 6 bases not matched to a gene; V was cut back by 4 bases and J by 4 bases. The CDR3 length is 14 residues. CDR1 is MDHEN, CDR2 SYDVKM, per germline. The CDR3 DNA is TGTGCCAGCAGTTACCCGGGGGGGGGTTACGAGCAGTACTTC. This encodes CASSYPGGGYEQYF.

This chain joins TRBV19 and TRBJ2-5; D may be TRBD1 (6 bases). V shed 4 bases and J shed 1 base, with 19 bases lying between them. Germline V lookup: CDR1 LNHDA, CDR2 SQIVND (reference sequence). The CDR3 length is 17 residues. The CDR3 DNA follows: TGTGCCAGTAGTAGTACAGGGATGGGGGCCCTCCAAGAGACCCAGTACTTC. Translation: CASSSTGMGALQETQYF.

The chain links TRBV5-1 to TRBJ2-6; D is unclear. The V gene's germline CDR1 is SGHRS and CDR2 YFSETQ. CDR3 length: 14 amino acids. Trimming cost V 4 bases and J 0 bases, with 5 bases left between them. CDR3 sequence: CASSGSSGANVLTF. In nucleotides, the CDR3 is TGCGCCAGCAGCGGCTCCTCTGGGGCCAACGTCCTGACTTTC.

The chain has TRBV5-5 and TRBJ2-1; 7 bases map to TRBD2. The CDR3 totals 16 residues. Per germline, CDR1 SGHKS and CDR2 YYEKEE (reference sequence). J was trimmed by 0 bases and V by 3 bases; bases with no gene match: 6. In DNA form, the CDR3 reads TGTGCCAGCAGCTGGGGTGGCGGGAGCTCCTACAATGAGCAGTTCTTC. This translates into CASSWGGGSSYNEQFF.

This clone was seen only a few times. The rearrangement uses TRBV18 and TRBJ2-2, with a possible D match to TRBD1 (6 bases). Germline values: CDR1 KGHSH, CDR2 LQKENI. V lost 3 bases and J lost 5, with 10 bases in between. The CDR3 runs 14 residues. CDR3 in amino acids: CASSPRQATGELFF. CDR3 nucleotide sequence: TGTGCCAGCTCACCGCGACAGGCAACCGGGGAGCTGTTTTTT.

The chain joins TRBV15 to TRBJ2-5, with D perhaps matching TRBD2 (5 bases). CDR1 is LNHNV and CDR2 is YYDKDF in the germline V gene (reference sequence). The CDR3 is 16 amino acids. V lost 3 bases and J lost 4, with 18 bases in between. The DNA of the CDR3 is TGTGCCACCAGCAGGATCTCTCAACTAGGATCAGAGACCCAGTACTTC. Its translation: CATSRISQLGSETQYF.